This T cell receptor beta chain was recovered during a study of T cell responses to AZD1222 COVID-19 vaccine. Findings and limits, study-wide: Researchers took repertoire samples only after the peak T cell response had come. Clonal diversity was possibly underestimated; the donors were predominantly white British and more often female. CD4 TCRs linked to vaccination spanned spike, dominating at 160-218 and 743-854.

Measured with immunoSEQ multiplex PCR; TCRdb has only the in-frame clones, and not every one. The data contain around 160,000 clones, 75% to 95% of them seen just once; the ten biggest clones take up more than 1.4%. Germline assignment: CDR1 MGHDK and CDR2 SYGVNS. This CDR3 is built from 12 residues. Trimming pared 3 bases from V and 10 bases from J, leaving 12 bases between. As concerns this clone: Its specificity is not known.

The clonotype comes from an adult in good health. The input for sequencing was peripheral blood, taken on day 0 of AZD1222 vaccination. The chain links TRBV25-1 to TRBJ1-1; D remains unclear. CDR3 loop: CASSDGPRPAFF. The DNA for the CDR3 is TGTGCCAGCAGTGATGGGCCGAGGCCAGCTTTCTTT.